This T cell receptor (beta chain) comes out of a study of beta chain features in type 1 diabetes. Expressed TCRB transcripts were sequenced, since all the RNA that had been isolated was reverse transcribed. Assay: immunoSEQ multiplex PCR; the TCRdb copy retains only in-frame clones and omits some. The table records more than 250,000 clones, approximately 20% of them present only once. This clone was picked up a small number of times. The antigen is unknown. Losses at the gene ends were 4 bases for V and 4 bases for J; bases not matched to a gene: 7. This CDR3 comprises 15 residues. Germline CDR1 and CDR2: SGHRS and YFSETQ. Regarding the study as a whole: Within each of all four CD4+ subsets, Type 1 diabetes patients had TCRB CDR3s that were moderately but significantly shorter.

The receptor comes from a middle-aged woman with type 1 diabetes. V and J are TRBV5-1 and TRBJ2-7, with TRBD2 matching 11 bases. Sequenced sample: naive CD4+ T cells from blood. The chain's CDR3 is CASSAGTSGSYEQYF. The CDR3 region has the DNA TGCGCCAGCAGCGCAGGGACTAGCGGATCGTACGAGCAGTACTTC.